These 20 T cell receptor beta chains originate from one sample sequenced in a study of blood T cell repertoires in COVID-19 (dated by TCRdb to about 2020). Library preparation used the immunoSEQ multiplex PCR assay. The table comes from immuneACCESS by way of TCRdb, which keeps in-frame sequences with V and J called. Part of the clones is missing from these tables; in studies checked, under half for an unresolved V gene and the rest for unknown reasons. Within this sample are approximately 85,000 clones, with 80% to 95% of them counted one time only. The ten largest clones represent under 7.5% of the sample. The source material was peripheral blood. The receptors were gathered from a woman aged 55 to 70 with active COVID-19.

The CDR3 DNA is TGTGCCTGGAGGGCGCGGGACAGGGGGCTGGGTAACTATGGCTACACCTTC. This gives the protein CAWRARDRGLGNYGYTF. J is TRBJ1-2 and V is TRBV30; 12 bases line up with TRBD1. V gave up 3 bases and J gave up 1 base; unmatched junction bases: 9. The CDR3 runs 17 residues. Germline loops: CDR1 GTSNPN, CDR2 SVGIG (reference sequence).

The chain employs TRBV28 and TRBJ2-7; D not resolved. The CDR3 sequence is 12 residues long. Germline V gene data show CDR1 as MDHEN and CDR2 as SYDVKM. Trimming removed 7 bases at V and 6 bases at J, with 13 bases between. CDR3: CASTASSGEQYF. The CDR3 nucleotides read TGTGCCAGCACGGCATCCTCGGGCGAGCAGTACTTC.

The chain employs TRBV4-1 and TRBJ1-2; a possible D gene is TRBD1 (5 bases). Germline CDR1 is MGHRA and CDR2 is YSYEKL. V was pared by 4 bases and J by 2 bases, with 17 bases between. The CDR3 is made up of 16 amino acids. The CDR3 DNA is TGCGCCAGCAGCCTCCCCCCTGGGCAGGGAAACTATGGCTACACCTTC. This translates into CASSLPPGQGNYGYTF.

The rearrangement uses TRBV3-1 (or the pseudogene TRBV3-2) and TRBJ1-3; D unresolved. CDR3 length: 16 amino acids. Trimming left V 1 base short and J 0 bases short, with 10 bases between. Germline CDR1 reads LGHDT; CDR2 reads YNNKEL (reference sequence). The CDR3 sequence: CASSQGGGYSGNTIYF. The CDR3, as DNA: TGTGCCAGCAGCCAAGGTGGAGGTTACTCTGGAAACACCATATATTTT.

This clone was found once. This chain joins TRBV28 and TRBJ2-7; 8 nucleotides line up with TRBD1. Germline V CDR1 and CDR2: MDHEN, SYDVKM. The junction had 16 bases not matched to a gene; V was cut back by 7 bases and J by 8 bases. This CDR3 is 15 amino acids long. Here the CDR3 DNA reads TGTGCCAGCACCCCACCCGGGACAGGCTACGCTAAGCAGTACTTC. Its translation is CASTPPGTGYAKQYF.

This clone is a singleton in its sample. The J gene is TRBJ2-1, the V gene TRBV5-5; TRBD1 matches 9 bases. The CDR3 has 15 residues. V lost 0 bases, J lost 8 bases, and 6 bases stayed unmatched. CDR1 SGHKS and CDR2 YYEKEE come from the germline V gene (reference sequence). The CDR3 coding sequence is TGTGCCAGCAGCTTGGTGGTGACAGGGGGGGATGAGCAGTTCTTC. Its protein is CASSLVVTGGDEQFF.

The V gene is TRBV6-5, the J gene TRBJ2-5; 11 bases line up with TRBD2. The CDR3 length is 15 residues. Germline values: CDR1 MNHEY, CDR2 SVGAGI. The trim removed 6 bases at V and 3 bases at J, leaving 6 bases unmatched. CDR3 nucleotide sequence: TGTGCCAGCAGATACCAACTAGCGGGGGAAGAGACCCAGTACTTC. Its protein is CASRYQLAGEETQYF.

This clone was observed a single time. The CDR3 DNA is TGTGCCAGTAGCCTAGGGGGCTCAGTCTACGAGCAGTACTTC. This gives the protein CASSLGGSVYEQYF. The rearrangement joins TRBV6-2 or TRBV6-3 to TRBJ2-7, with 7 bases lining up with TRBD1. The V segment lost 9 bases and the J segment 3 bases; nucleotides outside the gene matches: 11. The CDR3 contains 14 residues. Germline CDR1 MNHEY, CDR2 SVGEGT.

The chain employs TRBV19 and TRBJ1-2; a weak D match, TRBD1 (5 bases). The CDR3 runs to 15 residues. The V gene's germline CDR1 is LNHDA and CDR2 SQIVND (reference sequence). V was trimmed by 4 bases and J by 4 bases, leaving 16 bases between them. The CDR3 nucleotides are TGTGCCAGTAGTAATCGACAGAAGGATATCTATGGCTACACCTTC. It encodes CASSNRQKDIYGYTF.

The chain couples TRBV28 to TRBJ2-3; a possible D gene is TRBD2 (5 bases). Trimming took off 2 bases at V and 0 bases at J, with 6 bases between the two ends. The CDR3 covers 14 residues. Germline V gene sequence: CDR1 MDHEN, CDR2 SYDVKM. The CDR3 DNA follows: TGTGCCAGCAGTTTAGGCGGGAGCACAGATACGCAGTATTTT. Residues: CASSLGGSTDTQYF.

The V and J genes are TRBV11-2 and TRBJ1-3; D is uncertain. Germline CDR1 SGHAT, CDR2 FQNNGV. Trimming took off 0 bases at V and 3 bases at J, with 12 bases between the two ends. The CDR3 is 16 amino acids. CDR3 protein: CASSLDLGVNGNTIYF. The CDR3 DNA reads as TGTGCCAGCAGCTTAGATCTGGGAGTTAATGGAAACACCATATATTTT.

This clone was seen just once. This chain uses TRBV24-1 with TRBJ1-2, with 8 bases matching TRBD1. The V and J ends lost 5 bases and 4 bases, in that order; junction bases with no gene match: 2. From germline, CDR1 is KGHDR and CDR2 SFDVKD. The CDR3 extends over 13 amino acids. CDR3 amino acids: CATSGTGTYGYTF. CDR3 sequence (DNA): TGTGCCACCAGTGGGACAGGGACCTATGGCTACACCTTC.

This clone was found once. The chain recombines TRBV28 with TRBJ2-1, with TRBD2 identical over 8 bases. This CDR3 contains 15 residues. Losses at the gene ends were 5 bases for V and 4 bases for J; bases not matched to a gene: 7. Per the germline V gene, CDR1 is MDHEN and CDR2 is SYDVKM. The CDR3 bases are TGTGCCAGCAGTGATTCGGGGGGGGGATACAATGAGCAGTTCTTC. This codes for CASSDSGGGYNEQFF. Using reference TRBV28 and TRBJ2-1 for the parts outside the CDR3, the full variable domain is DVKVTQSSRYLVKRTGEKVFLECVQDMDHENMFWYRQDPGLGLRLIYFSYDVKMKEKGDIPEGYSVSREKKERFSLILESASTNQTSMYLCASSDSGGGYNEQFFGPGTRLTVL.

CDR3 coding DNA: TGTGCCTGGAGTCTCCTCGGGACAGTTAATGAAAAACTGTTTTTT. Protein sequence: CAWSLLGTVNEKLFF. The chain recombines TRBV30 with TRBJ1-4, with 7 bases aligning to TRBD1. Trimming at V came to 2 bases and at J to 4 bases, leaving 7 bases not matched to a gene. The CDR3 length is 15 residues. Looked up from germline, CDR1 is GTSNPN and CDR2 is SVGIG (reference sequence).

The V gene is TRBV3-1 (or the pseudogene TRBV3-2), the J gene TRBJ2-3, with 9 nucleotides matching TRBD1. The CDR3 loop spans 16 amino acids. J lost 3 bases, V lost 4 bases, and 8 bases had no gene match. Germline CDR1 reads LGHDT; CDR2 reads YNNKEL (reference sequence). The CDR3 loop is CASSRRPTGGTDTQYF. CDR3 nucleotides: TGTGCCAGCAGCCGCCGACCGACAGGGGGTACAGATACGCAGTATTTT.

This chain connects TRBV7-2 to TRBJ2-3, with 9 bases matching TRBD2. This CDR3 region has 15 residues. CDR1 is SGHTA and CDR2 is FQGNSA in the germline V gene. V lost 0 bases to trimming and J lost 6 bases; unmatched junction nucleotides: 4. Written as DNA, the CDR3 is TGTGCCAGCAGCTTAGCTAGCGGGGGACCGGATACGCAGTATTTT. Protein sequence: CASSLASGGPDTQYF.

V is TRBV11-2 and J is TRBJ2-1, with a weak D call TRBD2 (6 bases). The CDR3 extends over 14 amino acids. The V end was cut by 3 bases, the J end by 2 bases, with 8 bases between. CDR1 and CDR2 from the germline V gene are SGHAT and FQNNGV. This CDR3 reads CASSLGGTYNEQFF. In DNA, the CDR3 is TGTGCCAGCAGCTTGGGGGGAACCTACAATGAGCAGTTCTTC. The complete variable domain, with remaining parts taken from reference TRBV11-2 and TRBJ2-1, reads EAGVAQSPRYKIIEKRQSVAFWCNPISGHATLYWYQQILGQGPKLLIQFQNNGVVDDSQLPKDRFSAERLKGVDSTLKIQPAKLEDSAVYLCASSLGGTYNEQFFGPGTRLTVL.

The chain is built from TRBV7-3 and TRBJ1-5; a weak D match, TRBD1 (6 bases). V was cut by 5 bases and J by 7 bases, with 12 bases left in between. This CDR3 spans 13 amino acids. CDR1 is SGHTA, CDR2 FQGTGA, per germline. The CDR3 loop reads CASSLQGGQPQHF. The CDR3 DNA is TGTGCCAGCAGCCTACAAGGGGGACAGCCCCAGCATTTT.

The genes are TRBV7-6 and TRBJ2-7; the match to TRBD1 covers 7 bases. Germline V CDR1 and CDR2: SGHVS, FNYEAQ. Trimming at V came to 2 bases and at J to 0 bases, leaving 7 bases not matched to a gene. This CDR3 has 16 amino acids. Written as DNA, the CDR3 is TGTGCCAGCAGCTTATACCCAGGACAGGCCTCCTACGAGCAGTACTTC. It translates to CASSLYPGQASYEQYF.

This clone was recorded once. CDR3 loop: CASSFARNSPLHF. In nucleotides, the CDR3 is TGTGCCAGCAGCTTCGCGCGGAATTCACCCCTCCACTTT. The chain combines TRBV7-8 with TRBJ1-6; D unclear. The V end lost 3 bases, the J end lost 7 bases, and 7 bases lay between the germline ends. Germline V gene sequence: CDR1 SGHVS, CDR2 FQNEAQ. The CDR3 totals 13 residues.